This T cell receptor (beta chain) derives from a study of early stage breast cancer tumors. Study results and limitations: Commonly generated sequences made up most enriched TCRB sequences shared between patients.

Germline trimming cut 0 bases from V and 6 bases from J; bases unmatched to any gene: 6. Germline CDR1 and CDR2: SGHRS and YFSETQ. This CDR3 contains 15 residues. Regarding this clone: No antigen is known for it.

Clones were sequenced by immunoSEQ multiplex PCR, and TCRdb holds only the in-frame ones, with some missing. The sample gives more than 55,000 clones, 60% to 85% of which show up once; approximately 3.6% is in the top ten. The clonotype originates from a person between 30 and 45 years old with breast cancer. The sequencing sample was made of blood. The chain has TRBV5-1 and TRBJ1-5; TRBD1 aligns across 7 bases. CDR3: CASSLGQGESQPQHF. The CDR3 DNA is TGCGCCAGCAGCTTGGGACAGGGTGAGAGTCAGCCCCAGCATTTT. Filled out from reference TRBV5-1 and TRBJ1-5, the complete variable domain reads KAGVTQTPRYLIKTRGQQVTLSCSPISGHRSVSWYQQTPGQGLQFLFEYFSETQRNKGNFPGRFSGRQFSNSRSEMNVSTLELGDSALYLCASSLGQGESQPQHFGDGTRLSIL.